These T cell receptor beta chains were read from a single sample in a study of blood T cell repertoires in COVID-19. Data came from immunoSEQ multiplex PCR; TCRdb stores just in-frame clones and leaves some out. The data show about 100,000 clones, about 87% seen once. The sequencing sample was made of peripheral blood. Receptors were obtained from a man over 45 with acute or convalescent COVID-19. Both conserved end residues are part of each CDR3. The order of the fields is J gene, V gene, D gene, clone size, CDR3 protein, CDR3 DNA. The D gene is left open where the match is weak. Clone size is shown for a subset of rows, as once, few, many or a class of expanded clone.

>TRBJ2-5|TRBV11-3|TRBD1|once
CASSSQGVRTGRETQYF
TGTGCCAGCAGCTCCCAGGGTGTAAGGACAGGGCGGGAGACCCAGTACTTC
>TRBJ2-1|TRBV28|-|-
CASNRAGAHSYNEQFF
TGTGCCAGCAACAGGGCCGGGGCACACTCCTACAATGAGCAGTTCTTC
>TRBJ2-1|TRBV18|-|few
CASSPPRDEQFF
TGTGCCAGCTCACCACCGCGTGATGAGCAGTTCTTC
>TRBJ2-1|TRBV9|-|-
CASSVDLEGGNEQFF
TGTGCCAGCAGCGTAGACCTAGAGGGTGGCAATGAGCAGTTCTTC
>TRBJ2-2|TRBV28|TRBD2|-
CASSPAGTSTGELFF
TGTGCCAGCAGTCCGGCCGGGACTAGCACCGGGGAGCTGTTTTTT
>TRBJ2-7|TRBV5-1|TRBD2|-
CASSPPGLAGGRRQYF
TGCGCCAGCAGCCCCCCCGGACTAGCGGGAGGGCGGAGGCAGTACTTC
>TRBJ1-2|TRBV10-2|TRBD1|-
CASSAAAGGKDYGYTF
TGCGCCAGCAGTGCGGCTGCAGGGGGGAAGGACTATGGCTACACCTTC
>TRBJ2-3|TRBV11-3|-|-
CASSRSLAPLDTQYF
TGTGCCAGCAGCCGTTCACTAGCTCCCCTCGATACGCAGTATTTT
>TRBJ2-1|TRBV24-1|-|-
CATSDLGGGYNEQFF
TGTGCCACCAGTGATTTGGGGGGCGGCTACAATGAGCAGTTCTTC
>TRBJ1-2|TRBV18|-|few
CASSPRGQISTNYGYTF
TGTGCCAGCTCACCACGGGGCCAGATTTCGACTAACTATGGCTACACCTTC
>TRBJ2-7|TRBV3-1/TRBV3-2|-|once
CASSRGLTYEQYF
TGTGCCAGCAGCCGAGGACTAACCTACGAGCAGTACTTC
>TRBJ1-2|TRBV9|-|-
CASSPQGPSHGYTF
TGTGCCAGCAGCCCCCAGGGTCCATCCCATGGCTACACCTTC
>TRBJ1-1|TRBV14|-|-
CASSQRGGRRGTEAFF
TGTGCCAGCAGCCAGAGAGGCGGGCGGCGGGGCACTGAAGCTTTCTTT
>TRBJ2-3|TRBV5-1|-|-
CASSLEGVADTQYF
TGCGCCAGCAGCTTGGAGGGAGTGGCAGATACGCAGTATTTT
>TRBJ2-1|TRBV7-2|TRBD1|-
CASSSAGTGVYNEQFF
TGTGCCAGCAGCAGCGCCGGGACAGGGGTCTACAATGAGCAGTTCTTC
>TRBJ2-6|TRBV4-1|-|-
CASSQWGLGANVLTF
TGCGCCAGCAGCCAATGGGGGCTCGGGGCCAACGTCCTGACTTTC
>TRBJ1-6|TRBV6-1|TRBD1|-
CASSELQGGNSPLHF
TGTGCCAGCAGTGAACTGCAGGGGGGTAATTCACCCCTCCACTTT
>TRBJ2-1|TRBV28|TRBD2|-
CASSSPFGAGGNNEQFF
TGTGCCAGCAGTTCGCCCTTCGGTGCGGGAGGGAACAATGAGCAGTTCTTC
>TRBJ1-4|TRBV2|-|few
CASQGGEKLFF
TGTGCCAGCCAGGGAGGGGAAAAACTGTTTTTT
>TRBJ2-1|TRBV13|TRBD1|once
CASSPKGQGINNEQFF
TGTGCCAGCAGCCCCAAGGGACAGGGAATTAACAATGAGCAGTTCTTC
>TRBJ2-5|TRBV5-1|TRBD1|-
CASRVGGTGGEETQYF
TGCGCCAGCAGGGTTGGAGGGACAGGGGGCGAAGAGACCCAGTACTTC
>TRBJ2-5|TRBV19|TRBD1|-
CASSRGTGVTRETQYF
TGTGCCAGTAGTAGGGGGACAGGGGTGACCAGAGAGACCCAGTACTTC
>TRBJ1-2|TRBV12-3/TRBV12-4|-|-
CASSFKRNYGYTF
TGTGCCAGCAGTTTCAAGCGAAACTATGGCTACACCTTC
>TRBJ2-7|TRBV27|TRBD2|-
CASTKTGTSRTEQYF
TGTGCCAGCACCAAAACCGGGACTAGCAGGACCGAGCAGTACTTC
>TRBJ2-1|TRBV5-4|TRBD2|-
CASSLRLAGGNEQFF
TGTGCCAGCAGCTTACGACTAGCGGGAGGCAATGAGCAGTTCTTC
>TRBJ2-1|TRBV7-8|-|-
CASRPTSGINNEQFF
TGTGCCAGCAGACCGACTTCGGGTATAAACAATGAGCAGTTCTTC
>TRBJ1-5|TRBV28|-|-
CASSLGGPNQPQHF
TGTGCCAGCAGTTTGGGGGGGCCCAATCAGCCCCAGCATTTT
>TRBJ2-5|TRBV7-9|TRBD2|-
CASSLVLAAKETQYF
TGTGCCAGCAGCTTAGTTCTAGCGGCCAAAGAGACCCAGTACTTC
>TRBJ2-2|TRBV7-6|TRBD2|-
CATKAGGYSGELFF
TGTGCCACGAAAGCGGGAGGGTATTCCGGGGAGCTGTTTTTT
>TRBJ2-7|TRBV4-2|TRBD2|-
CASSQLAGGRGEQYF
TGTGCCAGCAGCCAGTTAGCGGGAGGGAGGGGCGAGCAGTACTTC
>TRBJ1-1|TRBV10-3|TRBD1|-
CATKDRTNTEAFF
TGTGCCACCAAGGACAGGACGAACACTGAAGCTTTCTTT